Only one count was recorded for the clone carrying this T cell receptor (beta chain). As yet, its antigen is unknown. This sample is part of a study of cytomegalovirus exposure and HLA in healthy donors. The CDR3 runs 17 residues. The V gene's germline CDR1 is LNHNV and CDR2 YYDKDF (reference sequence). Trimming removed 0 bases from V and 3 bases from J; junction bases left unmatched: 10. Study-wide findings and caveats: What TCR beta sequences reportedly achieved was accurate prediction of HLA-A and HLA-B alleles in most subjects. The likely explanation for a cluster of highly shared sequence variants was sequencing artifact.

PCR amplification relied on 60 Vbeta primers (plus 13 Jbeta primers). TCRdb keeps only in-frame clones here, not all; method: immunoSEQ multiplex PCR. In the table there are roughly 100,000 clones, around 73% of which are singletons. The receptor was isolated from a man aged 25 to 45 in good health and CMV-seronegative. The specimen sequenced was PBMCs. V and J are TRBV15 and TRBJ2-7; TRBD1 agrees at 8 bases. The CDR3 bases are TGTGCCACCAGCAGAGAGCCCCCGGGACAGGACCTCTACGAGCAGTACTTC. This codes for CATSREPPGQDLYEQYF.